The rows below give T cell receptor beta chains drawn from one sample of a study of spatial heterogeneity in lung cancer. Each CDR3 protein is one row after TCRdb ran MiXCR on the 5' RACE reads. The sample has about 94,000 distinct CDR3 sequences, around 19% seen once. Sequencing was performed on PBMCs, taken at follow-up. The receptors here all came from a male donor with early-stage non-small cell lung cancer. The CDR3 runs from the conserved cysteine through the conserved F or W. A D gene is named only where the DNA matches it firmly. The size of a clone is reported for some rows only, either as once, few or many, or as a class for expanded clones.

abundance,d_gene,v_gene,j_gene,CDR3nt,CDR3aa
NA,NA,TRBV4-1,TRBJ2-5,TGCGCCAGCAGCCAATTAACCCGTGGAGAGACCCAGTACTTC,CASSQLTRGETQYF
NA,NA,TRBV2,TRBJ2-1,TGTGCCAGCAGTCCCGACCAGGGACCTTTGAGGGAGCAGTTCTTC,CASSPDQGPLREQFF
NA,TRBD1,TRBV20-1,TRBJ1-1,TGCAGTGTTTATGACTCGGGACAGGGTTTCACTGAAGCTTTCTTT,CSVYDSGQGFTEAFF
NA,NA,TRBV20-1,TRBJ2-5,TGCAGTGCTAGAACAGGAGGCCTCAAGAGAACCCAGTACTTC,CSARTGGLKRTQYF
NA,NA,TRBV20-1,TRBJ2-6,TGCAGTGCTAGGGCAGGTCCTAGCTCTGGGGCCAACGTCCTGACTTTC,CSARAGPSSGANVLTF
many,NA,TRBV7-2,TRBJ2-1,TGTGCCAGCAGCTTAATGATGGCGTCCTCCTACAATGAGCAGTTCTTC,CASSLMMASSYNEQFF
few,NA,TRBV7-2,TRBJ2-5,TGTGCCAGCAGCCCTCATACGAAAGAGACCCAGTACTTC,CASSPHTKETQYF
NA,NA,TRBV3-1,TRBJ2-7,TGTGCCAGCAGCCAAGAGTGGGGGACGTTCGGCGGGCAGTACTTC,CASSQEWGTFGGQYF
NA,NA,TRBV27,TRBJ2-7,TGTGCCAGCAGTCTGGGTCGGGGGTACGAGCAGTACTTC,CASSLGRGYEQYF
NA,NA,TRBV12-3/TRBV12-4,TRBJ2-3,TGTGCCTTGCACGGGGAGAAGCGGGCAGATACGCAGTATTTT,CALHGEKRADTQYF
NA,NA,TRBV4-1,TRBJ1-5,TGCGCCAGCAGCCAAGGAGCAGGGGTACGTCAGCCCCAGCATTTT,CASSQGAGVRQPQHF
NA,TRBD2,TRBV27,TRBJ2-5,TGTGCCAGCAGTCGGACTAGCGGTGAGACCCAGTACTTC,CASSRTSGETQYF
few,NA,TRBV9,TRBJ1-1,TGTGCCACCACCCCCCAGGGGCAGGGCACTGAAGCTTTCTTT,CATTPQGQGTEAFF
NA,TRBD1,TRBV29-1,TRBJ1-2,TGCAGCGTTGAGGCCGGGACAGGGGGATTGTATGGCTACACCTTC,CSVEAGTGGLYGYTF
NA,TRBD1,TRBV10-3,TRBJ1-5,TGTGCCATCGGTAGACAGGGGGATCAGCCCCAGCATTTT,CAIGRQGDQPQHF
few,TRBD2,TRBV6-1,TRBJ2-2,TGTGCCAGCAGTGAGGAAGCGGGAGCGCCCGGGGAGCTGTTTTTT,CASSEEAGAPGELFF
NA,NA,TRBV6-5,TRBJ2-3,TGTGCCAGCAGTCCCGGGGCCTCGGAGGGCACAGATACGCAGTATTTT,CASSPGASEGTDTQYF
NA,NA,TRBV4-1,TRBJ1-5,TGCGCCAGCAGCCAAGTTCTCCCAGTGAATCAGCCCCAGCATTTT,CASSQVLPVNQPQHF
few,TRBD1,TRBV12-3/TRBV12-4,TRBJ2-7,TGTGCCAGCAGTGGAACAGGGGGATATTCCGGGCAGTACTTC,CASSGTGGYSGQYF
NA,NA,TRBV6-5,TRBJ2-7,TGTGCCAGCAGTTACTCTCGGGGGAGGTTACACTACGAGCAGTACTTC,CASSYSRGRLHYEQYF
NA,NA,TRBV12-3/TRBV12-4,TRBJ1-5,TGTGCCAGCAGTGACGGGGTTAGCAATCAGCCCCAGCATTTT,CASSDGVSNQPQHF
few,NA,TRBV10-3,TRBJ2-7,TGTGCCATCAGTGAGTCGGACTACGAGCAGTACTTC,CAISESDYEQYF
NA,NA,TRBV25-1,TRBJ1-5,TGTACCAGCAGTGTACAGGGCCCCAATCAGCCCCAGCATTTT,CTSSVQGPNQPQHF
few,TRBD1,TRBV29-1,TRBJ1-1,TGCAGCGCGCATACAGGGGTCCAAAACACTGAAGCTTTCTTT,CSAHTGVQNTEAFF
few,NA,TRBV20-1,TRBJ1-2,TGCAGTGCTAGAGATGAAACGGATGGCTACACCTTC,CSARDETDGYTF
NA,NA,TRBV29-1,TRBJ2-3,TGCAGCGTTGAATCGGGAGAAATCCCAGATACGCAGTATTTT,CSVESGEIPDTQYF
NA,TRBD1,TRBV29-1,TRBJ2-2,TGCAGCGTCCGGCAGGACAGGTCCACCGGGGAGCTGTTTTTT,CSVRQDRSTGELFF
few,TRBD1,TRBV27,TRBJ2-7,TGTGCCAGCAGTACAAACAGGGGAATTTACGAGCAGTACTTC,CASSTNRGIYEQYF
NA,NA,TRBV18,TRBJ2-2,TGTGCCAGCTCACCTGACATGATCGGGGAGCTGTTTTTT,CASSPDMIGELFF
NA,NA,TRBV19,TRBJ2-1,TGTGCCAGTAGTATTTTGGGGCTACCTGGTTTCAATGAGCAGTTCTTC,CASSILGLPGFNEQFF
many,NA,TRBV21-1,TRBJ2-4,TGTGCCACCGTACGTAGGGACGGCAAAAACATTCAGTACTTC,CATVRRDGKNIQYF
NA,TRBD1,TRBV29-1,TRBJ1-1,TGCAGCGTTGAGGGGCAGGGGGCCACAGTAGCTTTCTTT,CSVEGQGATVAFF
few,NA,TRBV7-3,TRBJ2-7,TGTGCCAGCAGCTTAGGTGCTAGCAGAATCCACGAGCAGTACTTC,CASSLGASRIHEQYF
NA,NA,TRBV6-5,TRBJ2-1,TGTGCCAGCAGTTACTCCCCAAGATCATACAATGAGCAGTTCTTC,CASSYSPRSYNEQFF
few,NA,TRBV9,TRBJ2-5,TGTGCCAGCAGCGCGAAGGGGGCCGGGGGACCCCCCCACTTC,CASSAKGAGGPPHF
few,NA,TRBV19,TRBJ2-6,TGTGCCAGTAGTATAGCGGTAGGGGCCAACGTCCTGACTTTC,CASSIAVGANVLTF
few,NA,TRBV5-6,TRBJ1-2,TGTGCCAGCAGCTTGGCGGGACGAATTAGTAACTATGGCTACACCTTC,CASSLAGRISNYGYTF
NA,NA,TRBV29-1,TRBJ2-3,TGCAGCGTTGAATTAGGGGTTGGAGATACGCAGTATTTT,CSVELGVGDTQYF
NA,NA,TRBV5-1,TRBJ2-1,TGCGCCAGCAGCTTGGCCGTGAGGTTTCGAACGTCCTACAATGAGCAGTTCTTC,CASSLAVRFRTSYNEQFF
many,NA,TRBV10-3,TRBJ2-5,TGTGCCATCAAGGCCTCCGAGACCCAGTACTTC,CAIKASETQYF
many,NA,TRBV20-1,TRBJ1-1,TGCAGTGCCGATTTATCGTCCGCTGAAGCTTTCTTT,CSADLSSAEAFF
many,NA,TRBV6-6,TRBJ1-4,TGTGCCAGCAGTTCCTCAGGAGGTGCAACTAATGAAAAACTGTTTTTT,CASSSSGGATNEKLFF
few,NA,TRBV9,TRBJ2-2,TGTGCCAGCAGCGTAGGAACCGGGGAGCTGTTTTTT,CASSVGTGELFF
NA,TRBD1,TRBV7-9,TRBJ1-1,TGTGCCAGCAGCTCACAGGGGGGGATGAACACTGAAGCTTTCTTT,CASSSQGGMNTEAFF
few,NA,TRBV9,TRBJ2-5,TGTGCCAGCAGCGTAGTGCCTGTAGCGACCCGCGAGCGGAAAGAGACCCAGTACTTC,CASSVVPVATRERKETQYF
NA,NA,TRBV24-1,TRBJ2-5,TGTGCCACCAGTGATGGGTCGGGTCTCTACGCCGAGACCCAGTACTTC,CATSDGSGLYAETQYF